This TCR beta chain was sequenced for a study of T cell repertoires in urothelial bladder cancer. Points from the study as a whole: Benign specimens held more T cells than urothelial carcinoma specimens. A single clone reached about 2% in benign versus up to roughly 15% in carcinoma. Carcinoma specimens had median about 1.8% tumor infiltrating lymphocytes, benign about 13%.

Points on this clone: The antigen is undetermined.

V was clipped by 0 bases and J by 3 bases, with 16 bases between them. The CDR3 sequence is 17 residues long. Germline assignment: CDR1 MGHRA and CDR2 YSYEKL. Here immunoSEQ multiplex PCR was the method, and the copy in TCRdb shows in-frame clones only, minus some. This table holds 10,000 or so clones, roughly two thirds found once. The clonotype was recovered from a human donor with a benign inflammatory bladder lesion. The sequenced sample was tumor-infiltrating cells from bladder cancer. The rearrangement joins TRBV4-1 to TRBJ2-3, with D tentatively TRBD1 (7 bases). The CDR3: CASSQDTRGALTDTQYF. The CDR3 coding sequence is TGCGCCAGCAGCCAAGATACCAGGGGGGCCTTGACAGATACGCAGTATTTT.